This TCR beta chain derives from a study of blood T cell repertoires in COVID-19. Overall study context: Sites across the United States, Italy and Spain contributed samples from acute and convalescent COVID-19.

How the authors handled the data: Quantification of nucleated cells was approximated via reference gene primer amplification. Clones were sequenced by immunoSEQ multiplex PCR, and TCRdb holds only the in-frame ones, with some missing. The V and J calls and the clone size are those of that table, but D and trimming were determined from the DNA. The table has some 270,000 clones, around 83% seen once. Germline assignment: CDR1 SGHTA and CDR2 FQGNSA. Trimming at V came to 5 bases and at J to 3 bases, leaving 5 bases not matched to a gene. The CDR3 is 14 amino acids. The receptor comes from a woman between 35 and 50 years old who had recovered from COVID-19. V is TRBV7-2 and J is TRBJ1-1; 8 nucleotides line up with TRBD1. Sequencing input: peripheral blood. In DNA form, the CDR3 reads TGTGCCAGCAGCCTGACAGGGGCCGACACTGAAGCTTTCTTT. Its translation: CASSLTGADTEAFF.